This entry features one T cell receptor beta chain sequence. No antigen is known for it. CDR1 and CDR2 (germline): MDHEN, SYDVKM. The CDR3 spans 16 residues. Deletions cut 5 bases from V and 6 bases from J, with 20 bases between. This sample is part of a study of CD8+ T cells in alopecia areata. Treatment indicated: oral pan-JAK inhibitor, 5-10 mg twice daily. Lesional scalp punch biopsies and peripheral blood came from alopecia areata patients. Investigators sorted PBMCs to obtain both CD4+ and CD8+ T cells. The study, taken as a whole, reports: Scalp samples also yield sequences from resident alphabeta T cells of normal skin. On tofacitinib, scalp and blood still held many of the expanded lesional clones.

Following extraction, RNA underwent reverse transcription to cDNA, which served as the sequencing template. The repertoire was sequenced with immunoSEQ multiplex PCR; TCRdb's copy has only in-frame clones and lacks some. The repertoire holds fewer than 250,000 clones, with about 40% as singletons. The sequencing used CD4+ T cells sorted from blood, collected around week 36, from a patient treated with tofacitinib. This TCR was recovered from a human donor with alopecia areata. This chain joins TRBV28 and TRBJ1-5; no reliable D call. The CDR3, as DNA: TGTGCCAGCAGTACCTTCGGGGAGGTGCTCGGTCAGCCCCAGCATTTT. Its protein product is CASSTFGEVLGQPQHF.